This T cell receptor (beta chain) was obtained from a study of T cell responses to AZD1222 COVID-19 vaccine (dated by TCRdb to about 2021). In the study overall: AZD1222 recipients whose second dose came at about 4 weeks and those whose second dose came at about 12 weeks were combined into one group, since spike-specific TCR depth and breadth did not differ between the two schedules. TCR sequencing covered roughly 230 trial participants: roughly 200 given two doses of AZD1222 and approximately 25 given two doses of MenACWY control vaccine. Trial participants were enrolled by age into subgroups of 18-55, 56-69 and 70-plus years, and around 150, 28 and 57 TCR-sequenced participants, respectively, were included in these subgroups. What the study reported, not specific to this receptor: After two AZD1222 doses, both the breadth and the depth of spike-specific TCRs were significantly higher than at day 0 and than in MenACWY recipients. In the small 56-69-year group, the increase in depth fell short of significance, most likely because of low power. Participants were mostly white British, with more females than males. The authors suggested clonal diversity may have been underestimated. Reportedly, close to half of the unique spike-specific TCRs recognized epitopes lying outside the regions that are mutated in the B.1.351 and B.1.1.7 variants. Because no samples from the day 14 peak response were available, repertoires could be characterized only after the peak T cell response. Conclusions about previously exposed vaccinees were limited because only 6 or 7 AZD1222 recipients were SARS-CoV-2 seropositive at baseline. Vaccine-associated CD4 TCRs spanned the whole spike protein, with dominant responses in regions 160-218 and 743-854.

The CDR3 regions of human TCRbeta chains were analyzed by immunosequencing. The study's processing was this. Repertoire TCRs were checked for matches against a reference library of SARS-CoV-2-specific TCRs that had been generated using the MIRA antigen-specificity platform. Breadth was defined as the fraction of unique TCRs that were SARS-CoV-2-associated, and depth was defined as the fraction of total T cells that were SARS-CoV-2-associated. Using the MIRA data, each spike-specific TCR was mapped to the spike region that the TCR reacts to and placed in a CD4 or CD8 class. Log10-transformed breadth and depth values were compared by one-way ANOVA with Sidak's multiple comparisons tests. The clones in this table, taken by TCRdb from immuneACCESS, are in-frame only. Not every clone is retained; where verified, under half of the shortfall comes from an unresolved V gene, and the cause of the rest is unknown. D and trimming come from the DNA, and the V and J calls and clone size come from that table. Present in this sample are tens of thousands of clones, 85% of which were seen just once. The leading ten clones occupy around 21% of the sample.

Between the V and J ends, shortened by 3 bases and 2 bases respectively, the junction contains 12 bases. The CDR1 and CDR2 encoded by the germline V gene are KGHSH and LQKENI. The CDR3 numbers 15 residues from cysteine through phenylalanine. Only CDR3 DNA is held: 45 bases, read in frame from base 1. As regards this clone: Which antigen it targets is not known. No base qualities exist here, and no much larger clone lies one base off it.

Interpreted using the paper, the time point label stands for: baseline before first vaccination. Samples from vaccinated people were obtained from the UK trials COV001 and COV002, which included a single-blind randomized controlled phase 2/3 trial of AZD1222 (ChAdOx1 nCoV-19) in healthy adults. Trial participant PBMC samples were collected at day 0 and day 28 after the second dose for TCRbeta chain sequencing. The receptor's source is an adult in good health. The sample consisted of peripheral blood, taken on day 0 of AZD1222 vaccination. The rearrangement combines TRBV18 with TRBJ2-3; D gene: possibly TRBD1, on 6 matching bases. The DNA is TGTGCCAGCTCACCGAACACAGGGTTCACAGATACGCAGTATTTT. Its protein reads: CASSPNTGFTDTQYF.